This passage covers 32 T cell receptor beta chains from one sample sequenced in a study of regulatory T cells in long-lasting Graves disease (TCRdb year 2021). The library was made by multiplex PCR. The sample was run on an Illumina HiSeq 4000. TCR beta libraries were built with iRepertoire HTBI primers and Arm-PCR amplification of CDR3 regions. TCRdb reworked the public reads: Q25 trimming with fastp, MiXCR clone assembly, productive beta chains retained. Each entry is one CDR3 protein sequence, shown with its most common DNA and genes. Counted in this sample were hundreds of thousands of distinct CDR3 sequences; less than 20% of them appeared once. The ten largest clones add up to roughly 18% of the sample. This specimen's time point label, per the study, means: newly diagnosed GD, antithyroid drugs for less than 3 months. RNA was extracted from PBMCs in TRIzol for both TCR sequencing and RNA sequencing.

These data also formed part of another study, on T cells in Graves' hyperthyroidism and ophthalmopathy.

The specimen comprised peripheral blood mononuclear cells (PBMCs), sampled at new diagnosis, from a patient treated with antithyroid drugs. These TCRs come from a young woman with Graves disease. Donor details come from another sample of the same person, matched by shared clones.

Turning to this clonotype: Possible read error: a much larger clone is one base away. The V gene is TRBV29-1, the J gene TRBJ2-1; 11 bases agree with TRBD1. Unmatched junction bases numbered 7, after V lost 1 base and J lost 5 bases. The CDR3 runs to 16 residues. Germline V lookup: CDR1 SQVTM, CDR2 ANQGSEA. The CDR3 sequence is CSVEGYGTGGHNEQFF. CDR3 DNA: TGCAGCGTTGAAGGTTATGGGACAGGGGGACACAATGAGCAGTTCTTC.

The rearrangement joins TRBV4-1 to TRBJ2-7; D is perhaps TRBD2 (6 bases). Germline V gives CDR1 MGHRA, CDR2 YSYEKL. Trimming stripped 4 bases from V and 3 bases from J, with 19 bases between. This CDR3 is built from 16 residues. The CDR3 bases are TGCGCCAGCAGCCCCTCAACGGGAGAGGGCTTCTACGAGCAGTACTTC. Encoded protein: CASSPSTGEGFYEQYF.

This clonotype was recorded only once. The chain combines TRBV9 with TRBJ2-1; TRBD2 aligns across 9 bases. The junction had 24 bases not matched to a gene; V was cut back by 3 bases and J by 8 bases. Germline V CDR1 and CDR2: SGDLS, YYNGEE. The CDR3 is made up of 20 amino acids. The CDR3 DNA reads TGTGCCAGCAGCGCAGGACCTTCTCCCATGGCGGGAGGGCTTATGGATGAGCAGTTCTTC. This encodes CASSAGPSPMAGGLMDEQFF. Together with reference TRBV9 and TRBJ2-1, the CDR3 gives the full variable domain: DSGVTQTPKHLITATGQRVTLRCSPRSGDLSVYWYQQSLDQGLQFLIQYYNGEERAKGNILERFSAQQFPDLHSELNLSSLELGDSALYFCASSAGPSPMAGGLMDEQFFGPGTRLTVL.

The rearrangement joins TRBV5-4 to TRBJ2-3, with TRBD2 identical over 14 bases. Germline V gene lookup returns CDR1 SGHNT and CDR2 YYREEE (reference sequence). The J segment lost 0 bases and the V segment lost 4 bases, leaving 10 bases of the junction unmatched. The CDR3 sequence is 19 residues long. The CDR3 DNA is TGTGCCAGCAGCAGCGGACTAGCGGGAGGTCCCCCTAGCACAGATACGCAGTATTTT. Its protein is CASSSGLAGGPPSTDTQYF.

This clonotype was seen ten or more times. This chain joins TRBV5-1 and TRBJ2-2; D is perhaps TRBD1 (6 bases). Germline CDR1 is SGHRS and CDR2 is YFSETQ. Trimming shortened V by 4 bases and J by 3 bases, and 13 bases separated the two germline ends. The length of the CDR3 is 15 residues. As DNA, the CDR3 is TGCGCCAGCAGCCCCGGACAGAGGGACACCGGGGAGCTGTTTTTT. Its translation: CASSPGQRDTGELFF.

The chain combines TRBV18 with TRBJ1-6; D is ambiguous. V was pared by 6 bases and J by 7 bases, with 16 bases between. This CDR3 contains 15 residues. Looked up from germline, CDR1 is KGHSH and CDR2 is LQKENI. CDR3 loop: CASSPGARVNSPLHF. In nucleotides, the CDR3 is TGTGCCAGCTCGCCAGGAGCGAGGGTAAATTCACCCCTCCACTTT.

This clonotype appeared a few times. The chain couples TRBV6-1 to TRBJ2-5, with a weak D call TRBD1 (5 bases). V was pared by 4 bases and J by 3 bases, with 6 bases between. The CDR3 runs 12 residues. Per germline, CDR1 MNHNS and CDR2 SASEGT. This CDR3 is CASSAREETQYF. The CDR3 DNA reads TGTGCCAGCAGTGCCAGGGAAGAGACCCAGTACTTC.

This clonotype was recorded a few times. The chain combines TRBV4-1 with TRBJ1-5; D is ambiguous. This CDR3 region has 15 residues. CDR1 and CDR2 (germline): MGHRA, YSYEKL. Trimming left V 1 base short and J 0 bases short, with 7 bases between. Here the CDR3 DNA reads TGCGCCAGCAGCCAAGTTGCCCTTAGCAATCAGCCCCAGCATTTT. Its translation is CASSQVALSNQPQHF.

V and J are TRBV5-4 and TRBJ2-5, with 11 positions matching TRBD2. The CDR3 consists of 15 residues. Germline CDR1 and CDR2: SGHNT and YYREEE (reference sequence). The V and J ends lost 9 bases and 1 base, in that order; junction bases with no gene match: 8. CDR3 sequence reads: CATKPGLAVQETQYF. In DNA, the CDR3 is TGTGCCACGAAACCGGGACTAGCGGTCCAAGAGACCCAGTACTTC.

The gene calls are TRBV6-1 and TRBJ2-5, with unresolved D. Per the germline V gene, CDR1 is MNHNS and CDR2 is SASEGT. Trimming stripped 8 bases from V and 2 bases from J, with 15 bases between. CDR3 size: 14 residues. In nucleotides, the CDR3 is TGTGCCAGCCGCCGACCTCCAAATCAAGAGACCCAGTACTTC. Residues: CASRRPPNQETQYF.

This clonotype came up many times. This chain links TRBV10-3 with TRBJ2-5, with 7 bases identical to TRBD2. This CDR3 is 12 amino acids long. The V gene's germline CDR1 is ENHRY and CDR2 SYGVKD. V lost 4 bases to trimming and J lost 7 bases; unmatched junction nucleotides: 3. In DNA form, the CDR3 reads TGTGCCATCAGTGCCCGCGGGGGGACCCAGTACTTC. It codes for CAISARGGTQYF.

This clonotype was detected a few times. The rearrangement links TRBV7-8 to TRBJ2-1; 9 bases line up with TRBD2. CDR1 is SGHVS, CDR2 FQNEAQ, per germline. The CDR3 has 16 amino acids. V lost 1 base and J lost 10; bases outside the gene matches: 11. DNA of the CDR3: TGTGCCAGCAGCTTAGTGGGCGGGAGGGCCTTGCAGGAGCAGTTCTTC. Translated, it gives CASSLVGGRALQEQFF.

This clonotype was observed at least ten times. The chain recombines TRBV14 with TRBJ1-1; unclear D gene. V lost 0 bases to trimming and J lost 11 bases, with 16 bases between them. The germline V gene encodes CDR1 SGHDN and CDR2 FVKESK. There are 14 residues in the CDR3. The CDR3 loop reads CASSQDVGRVGAFF. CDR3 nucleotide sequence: TGTGCCAGCAGCCAAGACGTGGGGAGGGTCGGGGCTTTCTTT. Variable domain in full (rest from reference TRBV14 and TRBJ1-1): EAGVTQFPSHSVIEKGQTVTLRCDPISGHDNLYWYRRVMGKEIKFLLHFVKESKQDESGMPNNRFLAERTGGTYSTLKVQPAELEDSGVYFCASSQDVGRVGAFFGQGTRLTVV.

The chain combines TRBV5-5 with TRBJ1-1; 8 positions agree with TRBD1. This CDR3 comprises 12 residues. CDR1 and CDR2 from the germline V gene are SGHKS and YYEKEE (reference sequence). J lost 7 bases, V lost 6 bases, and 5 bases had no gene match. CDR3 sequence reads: CASTGQGHEAFF. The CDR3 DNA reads TGTGCCAGCACCGGACAGGGACATGAAGCTTTCTTT.

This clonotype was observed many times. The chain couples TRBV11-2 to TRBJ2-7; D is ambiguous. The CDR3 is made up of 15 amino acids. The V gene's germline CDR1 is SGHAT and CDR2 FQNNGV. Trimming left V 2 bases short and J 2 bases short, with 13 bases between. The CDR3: CASSLRASLPYEQYF. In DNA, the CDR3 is TGTGCCAGCAGCTTACGGGCCTCTCTACCCTACGAGCAGTACTTC.

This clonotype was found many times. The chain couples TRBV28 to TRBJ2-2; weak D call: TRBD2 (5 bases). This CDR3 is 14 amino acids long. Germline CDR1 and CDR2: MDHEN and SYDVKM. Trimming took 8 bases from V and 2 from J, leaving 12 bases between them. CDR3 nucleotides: TGTGCCAGCTGCCGGGATCTAAACACCGGGGAGCTGTTTTTT. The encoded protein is CASCRDLNTGELFF. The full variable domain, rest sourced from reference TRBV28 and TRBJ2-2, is DVKVTQSSRYLVKRTGEKVFLECVQDMDHENMFWYRQDPGLGLRLIYFSYDVKMKEKGDIPEGYSVSREKKERFSLILESASTNQTSMYLCASCRDLNTGELFFGEGSRLTVL.

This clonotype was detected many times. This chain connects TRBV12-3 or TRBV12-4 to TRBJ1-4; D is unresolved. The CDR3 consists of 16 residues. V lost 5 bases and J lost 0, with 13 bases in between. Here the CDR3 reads CASSPARRATNEKLFF. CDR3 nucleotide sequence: TGTGCCAGCAGTCCCGCTAGACGGGCAACTAATGAAAAACTGTTTTTT.

The CDR3 spells CSAGAPSNPYNEQFF. The CDR3 nucleotides are TGCAGTGCTGGGGCCCCTTCTAACCCCTACAATGAGCAGTTCTTC. The gene calls are TRBV20-1 and TRBJ2-1, with a possible D match to TRBD1 (5 bases). This CDR3 region has 15 residues. Germline V CDR1 and CDR2: DFQATT, SNEGSKA (reference sequence). Deletions cut 5 bases from V and 2 bases from J, with 16 bases between.

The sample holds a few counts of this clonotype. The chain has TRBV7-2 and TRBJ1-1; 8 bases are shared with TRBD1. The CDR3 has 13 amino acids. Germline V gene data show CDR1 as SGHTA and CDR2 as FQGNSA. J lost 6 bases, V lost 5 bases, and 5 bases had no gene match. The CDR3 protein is CASSRRGQAEAFF. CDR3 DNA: TGTGCCAGCAGCAGAAGGGGACAGGCTGAAGCTTTCTTT.

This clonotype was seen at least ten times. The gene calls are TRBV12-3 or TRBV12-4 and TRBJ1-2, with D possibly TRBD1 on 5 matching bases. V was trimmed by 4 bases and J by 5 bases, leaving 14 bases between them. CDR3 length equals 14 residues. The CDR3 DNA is TGTGCCAGCAGTTCCTCCGGGGGTGGGTATGGCTACACCTTC. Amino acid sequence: CASSSSGGGYGYTF.

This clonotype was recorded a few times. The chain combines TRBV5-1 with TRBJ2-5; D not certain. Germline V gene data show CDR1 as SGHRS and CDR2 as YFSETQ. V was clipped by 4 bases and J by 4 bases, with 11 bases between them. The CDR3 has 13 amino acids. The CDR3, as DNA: TGCGCCAGCAGCCTCACTACGGGAGAGACCCAGTACTTC. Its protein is CASSLTTGETQYF.

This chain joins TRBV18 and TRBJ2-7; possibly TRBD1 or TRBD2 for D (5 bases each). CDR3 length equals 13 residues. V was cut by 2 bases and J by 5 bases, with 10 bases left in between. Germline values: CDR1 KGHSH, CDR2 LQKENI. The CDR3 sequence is CASSPNWGNEQYF. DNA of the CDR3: TGTGCCAGCTCACCAAACTGGGGGAACGAGCAGTACTTC.

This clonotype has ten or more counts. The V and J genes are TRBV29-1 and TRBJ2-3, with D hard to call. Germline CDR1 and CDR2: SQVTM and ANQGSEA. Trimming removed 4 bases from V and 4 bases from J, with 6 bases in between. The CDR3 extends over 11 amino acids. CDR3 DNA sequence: TGCAGCGTTGGGGGTTCAGATACGCAGTATTTT. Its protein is CSVGGSDTQYF.

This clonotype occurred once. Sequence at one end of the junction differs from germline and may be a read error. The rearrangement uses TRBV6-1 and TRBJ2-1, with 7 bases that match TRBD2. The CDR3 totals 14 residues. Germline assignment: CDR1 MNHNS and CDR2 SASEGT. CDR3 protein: CTSIRVAGDRKQFF. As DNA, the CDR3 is TGTACCAGCATCCGCGTTGCGGGAGATAGAAAGCAGTTCTTC.

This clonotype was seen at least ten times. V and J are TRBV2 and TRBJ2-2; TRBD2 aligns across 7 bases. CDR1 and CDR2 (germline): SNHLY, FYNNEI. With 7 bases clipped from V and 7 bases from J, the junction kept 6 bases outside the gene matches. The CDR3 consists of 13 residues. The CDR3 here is CASTQGRVGELFF. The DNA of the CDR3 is TGTGCCAGCACCCAAGGGAGGGTCGGGGAGCTGTTTTTT.

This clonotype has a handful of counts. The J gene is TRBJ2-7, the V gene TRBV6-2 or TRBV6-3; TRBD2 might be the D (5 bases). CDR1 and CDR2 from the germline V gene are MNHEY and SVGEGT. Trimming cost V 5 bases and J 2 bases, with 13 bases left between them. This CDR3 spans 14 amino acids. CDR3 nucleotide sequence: TGTGCCAGCAGTGGCCACCGGGGTACCTACGAGCAGTACTTC. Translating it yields CASSGHRGTYEQYF.

CDR3 sequence (DNA): TGTGCCAGTAGAGGTTCAGGGTTTGGAGTGTCCGGGGAGCTGTTTTTT. Protein: CASRGSGFGVSGELFF. The chain links TRBV19 to TRBJ2-2; maybe TRBD1 (5 bases). The CDR3 sequence is 16 residues long. With 6 bases removed from V and 6 bases from J, the gap between germline ends came to 20 bases. Germline CDR1 LNHDA, CDR2 SQIVND (reference sequence). The full variable domain, rest sourced from reference TRBV19 and TRBJ2-2, is DGGITQSPKYLFRKEGQNVTLSCEQNLNHDAMYWYRQDPGQGLRLIYYSQIVNDFQKGDIAEGYSVSREKKESFPLTVTSAQKNPTAFYLCASRGSGFGVSGELFFGEGSRLTVL.

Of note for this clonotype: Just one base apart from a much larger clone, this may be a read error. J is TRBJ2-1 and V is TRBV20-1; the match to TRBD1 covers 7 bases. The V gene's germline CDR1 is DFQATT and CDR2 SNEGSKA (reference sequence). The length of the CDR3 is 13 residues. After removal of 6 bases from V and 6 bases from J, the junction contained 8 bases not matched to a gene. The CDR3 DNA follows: TGCAGTGCCTTCAGGGGGAGACGCAATGAGCAGTTCTTC. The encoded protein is CSAFRGRRNEQFF.

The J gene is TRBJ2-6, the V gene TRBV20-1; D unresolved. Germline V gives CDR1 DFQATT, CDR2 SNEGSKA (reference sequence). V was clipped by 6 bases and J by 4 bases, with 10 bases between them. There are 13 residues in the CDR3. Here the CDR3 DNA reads TGCAGTGCCAGCCCTCCCGGGGCCAACGTCCTGACTTTC. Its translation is CSASPPGANVLTF.

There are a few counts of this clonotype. The CDR3 is CAWNPGQGRTGELFF. DNA of the CDR3: TGTGCCTGGAACCCCGGACAGGGGCGCACCGGGGAGCTGTTTTTT. V gene TRBV11-2 combines with J gene TRBJ2-2, with 9 bases that match TRBD1. CDR3 length: 15 residues. V trimming: 11 bases; J trimming: 4 bases; junction bases outside the gene matches: 11. Germline CDR1 is SGHAT and CDR2 is FQNNGV. The whole variable domain, remainder taken from reference TRBV11-2 and TRBJ2-2, is EAGVAQSPRYKIIEKRQSVAFWCNPISGHATLYWYQQILGQGPKLLIQFQNNGVVDDSQLPKDRFSAERLKGVDSTLKIQPAKLEDSAVYLCAWNPGQGRTGELFFGEGSRLTVL.

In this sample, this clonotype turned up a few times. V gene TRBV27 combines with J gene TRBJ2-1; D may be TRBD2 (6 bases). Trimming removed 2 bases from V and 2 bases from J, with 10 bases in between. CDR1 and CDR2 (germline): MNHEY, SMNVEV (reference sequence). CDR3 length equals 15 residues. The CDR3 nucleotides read TGTGCCAGCAGTTTAGAAAGCGGGCCCTACAATGAGCAGTTCTTC. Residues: CASSLESGPYNEQFF.

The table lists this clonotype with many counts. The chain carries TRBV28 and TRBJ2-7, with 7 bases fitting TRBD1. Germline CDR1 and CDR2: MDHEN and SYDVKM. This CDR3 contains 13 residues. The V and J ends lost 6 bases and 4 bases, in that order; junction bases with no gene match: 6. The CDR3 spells CASSRTGLYEQYF. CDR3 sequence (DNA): TGTGCCAGCAGCAGGACAGGCCTTTACGAGCAGTACTTC. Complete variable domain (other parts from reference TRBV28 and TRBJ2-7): DVKVTQSSRYLVKRTGEKVFLECVQDMDHENMFWYRQDPGLGLRLIYFSYDVKMKEKGDIPEGYSVSREKKERFSLILESASTNQTSMYLCASSRTGLYEQYFGPGTRLTVT.